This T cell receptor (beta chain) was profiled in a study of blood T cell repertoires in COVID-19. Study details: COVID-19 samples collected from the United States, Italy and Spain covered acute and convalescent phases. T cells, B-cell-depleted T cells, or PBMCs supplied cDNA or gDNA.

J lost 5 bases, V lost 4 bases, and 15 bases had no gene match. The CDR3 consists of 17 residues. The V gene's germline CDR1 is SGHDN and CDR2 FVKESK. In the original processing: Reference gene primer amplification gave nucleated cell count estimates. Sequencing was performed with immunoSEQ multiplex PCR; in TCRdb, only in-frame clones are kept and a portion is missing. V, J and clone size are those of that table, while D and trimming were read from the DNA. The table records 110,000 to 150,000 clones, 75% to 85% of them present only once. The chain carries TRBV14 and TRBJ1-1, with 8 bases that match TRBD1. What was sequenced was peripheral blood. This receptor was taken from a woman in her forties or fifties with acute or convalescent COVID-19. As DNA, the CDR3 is TGTGCCAGCAGCCCCCACCCCGGGCAGGGGGCTTATACTGAAGCTTTCTTT. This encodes CASSPHPGQGAYTEAFF. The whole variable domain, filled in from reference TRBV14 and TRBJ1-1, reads EAGVTQFPSHSVIEKGQTVTLRCDPISGHDNLYWYRRVMGKEIKFLLHFVKESKQDESGMPNNRFLAERTGGTYSTLKVQPAELEDSGVYFCASSPHPGQGAYTEAFFGQGTRLTVV.